These T cell receptor beta chains were read from a single sample in a study of regulatory T cells in long-lasting Graves disease. TCRdb fed the multiplex PCR reads into MiXCR, producing one record per CDR3 protein. This repertoire shows about 540,000 distinct CDR3 sequences, around an eighth found once; its top ten account for roughly a tenth. Another study also made use of these data, one on T cells in Graves' hyperthyroidism and ophthalmopathy.

Sequenced here: peripheral blood mononuclear cells (PBMCs), sampled at new diagnosis, from a patient treated with antithyroid drugs. Receptors originate from a man in his thirties or forties with Graves disease. The CDR3 runs from the conserved cysteine through the conserved F or W. D genes are given only for firm matches. Clone size is shown for a subset of rows, as once, few, many or a class of expanded clone.

D gene: NA
clone size: few
J gene: TRBJ2-7
V gene: TRBV7-2
CDR3 protein: CASSEKGLYEQYF
CDR3 DNA: TGTGCCAGCAGCGAGAAAGGGCTTTACGAGCAGTACTTC

D gene: NA
clone size: few
J gene: TRBJ1-1
V gene: TRBV4-1
CDR3 protein: CASSVKGLRDTEAFF
CDR3 DNA: TGCGCCAGCAGCGTTAAGGGGTTACGAGACACTGAAGCTTTCTTT

D gene: TRBD1
clone size: NA
J gene: TRBJ1-2
V gene: TRBV19
CDR3 protein: CASSIGSFGTGAGYTF
CDR3 DNA: TGTGCCAGTAGTATAGGATCCTTCGGGACAGGAGCTGGCTACACCTTC

D gene: NA
clone size: NA
J gene: TRBJ2-5
V gene: TRBV11-3
CDR3 protein: CASSFVGEETQYF
CDR3 DNA: TGTGCCAGCAGCTTCGTGGGGGAAGAGACCCAGTACTTC

D gene: NA
clone size: many
J gene: TRBJ2-1
V gene: TRBV27
CDR3 protein: CASSPGTVPGEQFF
CDR3 DNA: TGTGCCAGCAGTCCCGGGACTGTTCCTGGAGAGCAGTTCTTC

D gene: TRBD1
clone size: NA
J gene: TRBJ1-1
V gene: TRBV5-1
CDR3 protein: CASSIDTTGGIRNTEAFF
CDR3 DNA: TGCGCCAGCAGTATAGACACGACAGGGGGCATAAGGAACACTGAAGCTTTCTTT

D gene: NA
clone size: NA
J gene: TRBJ2-7
V gene: TRBV5-5
CDR3 protein: CASSFPGTQEQYF
CDR3 DNA: TGTGCCAGCAGCTTCCCCGGGACTCAGGAGCAGTACTTC

D gene: NA
clone size: many
J gene: TRBJ2-5
V gene: TRBV18
CDR3 protein: CASSPTGMQETQYF
CDR3 DNA: TGTGCCAGCTCACCGACAGGAATGCAAGAGACCCAGTACTTC

D gene: NA
clone size: few
J gene: TRBJ2-3
V gene: TRBV7-3
CDR3 protein: CTSSLAGDTQYF
CDR3 DNA: TGTACCAGCAGCTTAGCCGGAGATACGCAGTATTTT

D gene: NA
clone size: NA
J gene: TRBJ1-2
V gene: TRBV5-1
CDR3 protein: CASSLEGGGSQRGYTF
CDR3 DNA: TGCGCCAGCAGCTTGGAGGGGGGGGGGTCCCAAAGAGGCTACACCTTC

D gene: TRBD2
clone size: many
J gene: TRBJ2-2
V gene: TRBV29-1
CDR3 protein: CSVVAGVNTGELFF
CDR3 DNA: TGCAGCGTCGTAGCGGGAGTGAACACCGGGGAGCTGTTTTTT

D gene: NA
clone size: many
J gene: TRBJ2-7
V gene: TRBV30
CDR3 protein: CAWSSGRGYEQYF
CDR3 DNA: TGTGCCTGGAGTAGTGGCAGGGGCTACGAGCAGTACTTC

D gene: NA
clone size: NA
J gene: TRBJ2-7
V gene: TRBV19
CDR3 protein: CASSIDRRSYEQYF
CDR3 DNA: TGTGCCAGTAGTATAGATCGTCGCTCCTACGAGCAGTACTTC

D gene: TRBD2
clone size: many
J gene: TRBJ2-7
V gene: TRBV10-3
CDR3 protein: CAISEASSGQQYF
CDR3 DNA: TGTGCCATCAGTGAGGCATCTAGCGGGCAGCAGTACTTC

D gene: NA
clone size: NA
J gene: TRBJ2-3
V gene: TRBV24-1
CDR3 protein: CATSDLGRRTDTQYF
CDR3 DNA: TGTGCCACCAGTGATTTGGGACGGCGCACAGATACGCAGTATTTT

D gene: NA
clone size: NA
J gene: TRBJ2-3
V gene: TRBV5-5
CDR3 protein: CASSFLAPGNTDTQYF
CDR3 DNA: TGTGCCAGCAGCTTTCTCGCGCCGGGGAACACAGATACGCAGTATTTT

D gene: NA
clone size: many
J gene: TRBJ2-5
V gene: TRBV5-1
CDR3 protein: CASSTLGQIQETQYF
CDR3 DNA: TGCGCCAGCAGCACCCTCGGACAGATCCAAGAGACCCAGTACTTC

D gene: NA
clone size: NA
J gene: TRBJ2-1
V gene: TRBV11-1
CDR3 protein: CASSLEGYPSDEQFF
CDR3 DNA: TGTGCCAGCAGCTTAGAAGGGTACCCCTCCGATGAGCAGTTCTTC

D gene: NA
clone size: many
J gene: TRBJ2-2
V gene: TRBV27
CDR3 protein: CASSLGLAVNTGELFF
CDR3 DNA: TGTGCCAGCAGTTTAGGGTTAGCGGTTAACACCGGGGAGCTGTTTTTT

D gene: NA
clone size: few
J gene: TRBJ2-1
V gene: TRBV18
CDR3 protein: CASSPATWTIGANEQFF
CDR3 DNA: TGTGCCAGCTCACCCGCTACCTGGACCATAGGGGCCAATGAGCAGTTCTTC

D gene: TRBD2
clone size: many
J gene: TRBJ2-1
V gene: TRBV20-1
CDR3 protein: CSAVHLSGRVNEQFF
CDR3 DNA: TGCAGTGCTGTCCATCTAAGCGGGAGGGTGAATGAGCAGTTCTTC

D gene: TRBD2
clone size: many
J gene: TRBJ2-1
V gene: TRBV11-2
CDR3 protein: CASSWSGRSYNEQFF
CDR3 DNA: TGTGCCAGCAGCTGGAGCGGGAGATCCTACAATGAGCAGTTCTTC

D gene: NA
clone size: few
J gene: TRBJ1-2
V gene: TRBV9
CDR3 protein: CASSVVATGSYGYTF
CDR3 DNA: TGTGCCAGCAGCGTAGTCGCCACAGGGAGCTATGGCTACACCTTC

D gene: NA
clone size: many
J gene: TRBJ2-2
V gene: TRBV7-2
CDR3 protein: CASRPGANTGELFF
CDR3 DNA: TGTGCCAGCCGGCCGGGGGCTAACACCGGGGAGCTGTTTTTT

D gene: TRBD1
clone size: NA
J gene: TRBJ2-7
V gene: TRBV20-1
CDR3 protein: CSTRTGLYEQYF
CDR3 DNA: TGCAGTACCCGGACAGGGCTTTACGAGCAGTACTTC

D gene: TRBD2
clone size: few
J gene: TRBJ2-1
V gene: TRBV3-1
CDR3 protein: CASSYRLAGGPTSAEQFF
CDR3 DNA: TGTGCCAGCAGTTACAGACTAGCGGGAGGGCCAACATCAGCTGAGCAGTTCTTC

D gene: NA
clone size: NA
J gene: TRBJ2-5
V gene: TRBV12-3/TRBV12-4
CDR3 protein: CASRLEIGTQYF
CDR3 DNA: TGTGCCAGCAGGTTGGAGATTGGGACCCAGTACTTC

D gene: TRBD2
clone size: many
J gene: TRBJ2-1
V gene: TRBV6-1
CDR3 protein: CASSQRLAEQFF
CDR3 DNA: TGTGCCAGCAGTCAACGACTAGCTGAGCAGTTCTTC

D gene: TRBD1
clone size: many
J gene: TRBJ1-1
V gene: TRBV7-9
CDR3 protein: CASSLVSGQGTSEAFF
CDR3 DNA: TGTGCCAGCAGCTTAGTCTCGGGACAGGGTACATCTGAAGCTTTCTTT

D gene: TRBD1
clone size: NA
J gene: TRBJ1-2
V gene: TRBV3-1
CDR3 protein: CASKGQGALSNYGYTF
CDR3 DNA: TGTGCCAGCAAGGGACAGGGGGCCCTTTCTAACTATGGCTACACCTTC

D gene: TRBD2
clone size: many
J gene: TRBJ2-1
V gene: TRBV11-2
CDR3 protein: CASRQTSGRPQSYNEQFF
CDR3 DNA: TGTGCCAGCAGGCAGACGAGCGGGAGGCCGCAATCCTACAATGAGCAGTTCTTC

D gene: NA
clone size: NA
J gene: TRBJ1-1
V gene: TRBV9
CDR3 protein: CASSVGLGQPNTEAFF
CDR3 DNA: TGTGCCAGCAGCGTAGGGTTGGGGCAACCGAACACTGAAGCTTTCTTT

D gene: TRBD1
clone size: many
J gene: TRBJ2-1
V gene: TRBV6-5
CDR3 protein: CASSYGTGSYYNEQFF
CDR3 DNA: TGTGCCAGCAGTTACGGGACAGGGAGTTACTACAATGAGCAGTTCTTC

D gene: TRBD1
clone size: many
J gene: TRBJ2-6
V gene: TRBV11-1
CDR3 protein: CASGDRVFGANVLTF
CDR3 DNA: TGTGCCAGCGGGGACAGGGTATTTGGGGCCAACGTCCTGACTTTC

D gene: NA
clone size: many
J gene: TRBJ1-4
V gene: TRBV20-1
CDR3 protein: CSARTRASGKLFF
CDR3 DNA: TGCAGTGCTAGGACCAGGGCATCAGGAAAACTGTTTTTT

D gene: TRBD2
clone size: many
J gene: TRBJ2-7
V gene: TRBV7-9
CDR3 protein: CASSLGTSLEQYF
CDR3 DNA: TGTGCCAGCAGCTTGGGGACTAGCCTCGAGCAGTACTTC

D gene: TRBD2
clone size: many
J gene: TRBJ2-5
V gene: TRBV7-9
CDR3 protein: CASSLWLAGRETQYF
CDR3 DNA: TGTGCCAGCAGCTTATGGTTAGCGGGACGGGAGACCCAGTACTTC